This T cell receptor beta chain appears in the sequencing data of a study of CD8+ T cells in alopecia areata. General study points: Among the cells sequenced in scalp samples are also the resident alphabeta T cells of normal skin. Many expanded lesional clones stayed in scalp and blood while on tofacitinib. Patients showed less clear TCR sequence sharing than mice, possibly partly because of HLA diversity.

This clone was detected a few times. Its target is unknown. Documented treatment: oral pan-JAK inhibitor, 5-10 mg twice daily. It was cDNA, reverse transcribed from extracted RNA, that served as the sequencing template. Assay used: immunoSEQ multiplex PCR; TCRdb lists only in-frame clones, some missing. This table has roughly 120,000 clones, 50% to 55% appearing once. CDR3 length equals 14 residues. The sequence derives from a human donor with alopecia areata. The sequencing here drew on CD4+ T cells sorted from blood, taken at week 4, from a patient treated with tofacitinib. The chain carries TRBV21-1 and TRBJ2-7; the listed D gene, TRBD1, was not tested against the DNA. TRBV21-1 is a known pseudogene. The CDR3 coding sequence is TGTGCCAGCAGCCTGCGGACAGGGCGCTACGAGCAGTACTTC. Its protein product is CASSLRTGRYEQYF.